The 14 T cell receptor beta chains reported below all come from one sample, sequenced in a study of human T cells and chemical hapten exposure. TCRdb reanalysed the RACE reads using MiXCR and keeps one entry per CDR3 protein. The sample has some 110,000 distinct CDR3 sequences; 30% to 35% are singletons. This sample's time point: patch test 3, about 24 weeks after DPC sensitization. This sample's treatment: therapeutic diphenylcyclopropenone sensitization with weekly scalp DPC. Here the sequenced sample was whole blood, taken in connection with sensitization to the hapten diphenylcyclopropenone (DPC). All receptors derive from a middle-aged man with alopecia areata. Some clones in this sample may be carry-over from other donors' samples.

V usage is TRBV21-1 and J usage is TRBJ2-3; TRBD2, the table's D call, lacks a check against the DNA. TRBV21-1 is recorded as a pseudogene. The CDR3 has 18 residues. In nucleotides, the CDR3 is TGTGCCAGCAGCAAAAGGACTAGCGGGGGCCTTAGGGGAGTTACGCAGTATTTT. This gives the protein CASSKRTSGGLRGVTQYF.

The chain employs TRBV12-3 or TRBV12-4 and TRBJ1-1, with 12 bases lining up with TRBD1. V shed 4 bases and J 5 bases; nucleotides not matched to a gene: 5. The CDR3 contains 15 residues. CDR3: CASSSGQGAGTEAFF. The DNA of the CDR3 is TGTGCCAGCAGTTCGGGACAGGGGGCGGGGACTGAAGCTTTCTTT.

This sequence joins TRBV5-6 and TRBJ1-5, with D uncertain. This CDR3 region has 14 residues. Germline V CDR1 and CDR2: SGHDT, YYEEEE. The V gene lost 8 bases and the J gene lost 0 bases, with 12 bases spanning the gap. CDR3 nucleotides: TGTGCCAGTGAGGAGCGGAATAGCAATCAGCCCCAGCATTTT. Translating gives CASEERNSNQPQHF.

In regard to this clonotype: The junction departs from the called germline gene at one end, perhaps through a read error. V and J are TRBV7-7 and TRBJ2-7, with D uncertain. The CDR3 extends over 14 amino acids. CDR1 and CDR2 (germline): SSHAT, FNYEAQ (reference sequence). The CDR3 nucleotides are TGTGCTAGCAGCTTAGCTCTCGGCCCCTACGAGCAGTACTTC. Protein product: CASSLALGPYEQYF.

This clonotype was picked up many times. This chain links TRBV12-3 or TRBV12-4 with TRBJ1-5; 9 bases agree with TRBD1. The V segment lost 5 bases and the J segment 4 bases; nucleotides outside the gene matches: 6. This CDR3 spans 15 amino acids. The CDR3 loop reads CASSDTGTGNQPQHF. DNA for the CDR3: TGTGCCAGCAGTGATACCGGGACAGGGAATCAGCCCCAGCATTTT.

This clonotype was detected only a few times. The rearrangement joins TRBV5-4 to TRBJ2-3, with D uncertain. The V gene lost 6 bases and the J gene lost 2 bases, with 16 bases spanning the gap. The CDR3 is made up of 15 amino acids. The germline V gene encodes CDR1 SGHNT and CDR2 YYREEE (reference sequence). The CDR3, as DNA: TGTGCCAGCAACTTAGGCGGACGAGTCACAGATACGCAGTATTTT. Residues: CASNLGGRVTDTQYF.

Only a few counts were recorded for this clonotype. The chain uses TRBV27 and TRBJ1-5; 9 nucleotides align to TRBD1. CDR3 length: 19 amino acids. Germline V lookup: CDR1 MNHEY, CDR2 SMNVEV (reference sequence). The V gene end was trimmed by 10 bases and the J gene end by 6 bases; junction bases not matched to a gene: 25. The CDR3 DNA reads as TGTGCCATCCTCAGTAACTCCGGGACAGGGAAGGTGTATGGTCAGCCCCAGCATTTT. This encodes CAILSNSGTGKVYGQPQHF.

This clonotype was counted between two and nine times. The chain carries TRBV7-8 and TRBJ1-1, with D unclear. Germline assignment: CDR1 SGHVS and CDR2 FQNEAQ. Trimming cost V 5 bases and J 8 bases, with 9 bases left between them. The CDR3 sequence is 11 residues long. The CDR3 nucleotides read TGTGCCAGCAGCCAGATGTCCGAAGCTTTCTTT. Amino acids: CASSQMSEAFF. Supplemented by reference TRBV7-8 and TRBJ1-1, the full variable domain reads GAGVSQSPRYKVAKRGQDVALRCDPISGHVSLFWYQQALGQGPEFLTYFQNEAQLDKSGLPSDRFFAERPEGSVSTLKIQRTQQEDSAVYLCASSQMSEAFFGQGTRLTVV.

This clonotype has a handful of counts. The rearrangement uses TRBV7-9 and TRBJ1-3; 7 bases map to TRBD1. Trimming took 3 bases from V and 4 from J; bases not matched to a gene: 6. The germline V gene encodes CDR1 SEHNR and CDR2 FQNEAQ (reference sequence). This CDR3 has 15 amino acids. The CDR3 region is CASSFEGGVGNTIYF. CDR3 DNA: TGTGCCAGCAGCTTCGAAGGGGGCGTCGGAAACACCATATATTTT.

This clonotype was observed a handful of times. The rearrangement joins TRBV5-1 to TRBJ2-7, with D maybe TRBD1 (5 bases). CDR1 and CDR2 from the germline V gene are SGHRS and YFSETQ. CDR3 size: 14 residues. With 1 base removed from V and 4 bases from J, the gap between germline ends came to 12 bases. The DNA for the CDR3 is TGCGCCAGCAGCTTGCCAGGGCTGGGGTACGAGCAGTACTTC. The encoded protein is CASSLPGLGYEQYF.

The chain carries TRBV18 and TRBJ2-5, with TRBD1 as a possible D gene (6 bases). Per germline, CDR1 KGHSH and CDR2 LQKENI. V was trimmed by 1 base and J by 1 base, leaving 10 bases between them. The CDR3 runs 15 residues. For the CDR3, the DNA is TGTGCCAGCTCACCACTACAGGGACCCCAAGAGACCCAGTACTTC. Its translation: CASSPLQGPQETQYF.

The rearrangement joins TRBV2 to TRBJ1-1; D is uncertain. V lost 4 bases, J lost 1 base, and 10 bases lay in between. Germline loops: CDR1 SNHLY, CDR2 FYNNEI. CDR3 length: 14 residues. CDR3 in amino acids: CASSAGAWNTEAFF. CDR3 sequence (DNA): TGTGCCAGCAGTGCAGGCGCCTGGAACACTGAAGCTTTCTTT. Based on the CDR3 plus reference TRBV2 and TRBJ1-1, the full variable domain is EPEVTQTPSHQVTQMGQEVILRCVPISNHLYFYWYRQILGQKVEFLVSFYNNEISEKSEIFDDQFSVERPDGSNFTLKIRSTKLEDSAMYFCASSAGAWNTEAFFGQGTRLTVV.

The CDR3 loop reads CASSWFEQPQHF. DNA for the CDR3: TGTGCCAGCAGTTGGTTCGAACAGCCCCAGCATTTT. The J gene is TRBJ1-5, the V gene TRBV28; D call uncertain. CDR1 is MDHEN, CDR2 SYDVKM, per germline. The CDR3 covers 12 residues. Trimming took off 4 bases at V and 7 bases at J, with 8 bases between the two ends.

This sequence joins TRBV6-5 and TRBJ2-1; TRBD2 aligns across 12 bases. From germline, CDR1 is MNHEY and CDR2 SVGAGI. CDR3 length: 15 amino acids. J lost 6 bases, V lost 2 bases, and 2 bases had no gene match. This CDR3 reads CASSYMTSGSNEQFF. CDR3 in DNA: TGTGCCAGCAGTTACATGACTAGCGGGAGCAATGAGCAGTTCTTC.